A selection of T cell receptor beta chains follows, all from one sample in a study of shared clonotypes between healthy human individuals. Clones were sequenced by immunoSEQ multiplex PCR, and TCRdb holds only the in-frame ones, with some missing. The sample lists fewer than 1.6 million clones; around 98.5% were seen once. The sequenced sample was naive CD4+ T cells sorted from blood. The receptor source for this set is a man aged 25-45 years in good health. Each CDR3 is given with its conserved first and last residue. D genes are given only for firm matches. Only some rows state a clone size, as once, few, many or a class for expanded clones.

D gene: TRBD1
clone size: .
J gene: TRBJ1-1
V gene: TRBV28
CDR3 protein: CASSLHQAGGRTEAFF
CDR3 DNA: TGTGCCAGCAGCCTTCACCAAGCAGGGGGAAGGACTGAAGCTTTCTTT

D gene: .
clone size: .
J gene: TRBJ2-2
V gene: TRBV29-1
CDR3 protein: CSVRRSSLSSTGELFF
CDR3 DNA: TGCAGCGTCCGACGTAGCAGTCTATCGAGCACCGGGGAGCTGTTTTTT

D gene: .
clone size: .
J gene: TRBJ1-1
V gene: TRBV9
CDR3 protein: CASSPRANTEAFF
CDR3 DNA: TGTGCCAGCAGCCCGCGGGCGAACACTGAAGCTTTCTTT

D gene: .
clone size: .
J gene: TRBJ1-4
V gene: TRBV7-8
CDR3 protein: CASSLDRAVEKLFF
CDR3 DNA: TGTGCCAGCAGCTTAGACCGAGCGGTTGAAAAACTGTTTTTT

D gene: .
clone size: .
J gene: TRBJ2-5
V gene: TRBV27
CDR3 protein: CASSPDLSTKETQYF
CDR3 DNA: TGTGCCAGCAGTCCAGATCTATCTACAAAAGAGACCCAGTACTTC

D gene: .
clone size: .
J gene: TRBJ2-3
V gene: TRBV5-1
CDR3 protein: CASSPRAADTQYF
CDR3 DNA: TGCGCCAGCAGCCCCCGAGCCGCAGATACGCAGTATTTT

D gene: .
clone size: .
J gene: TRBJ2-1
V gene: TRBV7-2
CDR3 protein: CASSPYSPSYNEQFF
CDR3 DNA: TGTGCCAGCAGCCCCTACTCTCCGTCCTACAATGAGCAGTTCTTC

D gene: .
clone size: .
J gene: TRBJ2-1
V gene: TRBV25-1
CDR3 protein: CASSDRGNEQFF
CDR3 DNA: TGTGCCAGCAGTGACAGGGGCAATGAGCAGTTCTTC

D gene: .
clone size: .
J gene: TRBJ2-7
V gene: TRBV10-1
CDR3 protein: CASSDSGGDEQYF
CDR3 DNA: TGCGCCAGCAGTGATAGCGGAGGAGACGAGCAGTACTTC

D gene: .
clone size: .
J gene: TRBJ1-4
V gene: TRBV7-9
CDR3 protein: CASSLVELNEKLFF
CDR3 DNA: TGTGCCAGCAGCTTAGTAGAGCTCAATGAAAAACTGTTTTTT

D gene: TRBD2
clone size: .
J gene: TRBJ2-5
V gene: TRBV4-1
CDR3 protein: CASSQEKTSGGPPKSETQYF
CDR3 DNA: TGCGCCAGCAGCCAAGAGAAGACTAGCGGAGGACCCCCTAAGTCGGAGACCCAGTACTTC

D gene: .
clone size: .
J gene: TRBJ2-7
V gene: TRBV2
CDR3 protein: CASRVRGLYEQYF
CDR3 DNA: TGTGCCAGCAGAGTCCGGGGCCTGTACGAGCAGTACTTC

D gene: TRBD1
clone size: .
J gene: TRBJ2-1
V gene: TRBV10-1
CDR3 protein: CASSQKHRGEQFF
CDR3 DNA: TGCGCCAGCAGCCAGAAGCACAGGGGTGAGCAGTTCTTC

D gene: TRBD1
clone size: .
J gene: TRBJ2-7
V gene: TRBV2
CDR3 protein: CASRHPGTARNYEQYF
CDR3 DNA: TGTGCCAGCAGACATCCCGGGACAGCAAGGAATTACGAGCAGTACTTC

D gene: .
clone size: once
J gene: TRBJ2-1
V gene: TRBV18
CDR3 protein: CASSPVREYNEQFF
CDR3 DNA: TGTGCCAGCTCACCGGTCAGGGAGTACAATGAGCAGTTCTTC

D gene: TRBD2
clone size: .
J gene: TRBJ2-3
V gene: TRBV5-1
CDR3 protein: CASSPQILAGGTDTQYF
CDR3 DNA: TGCGCCAGCAGCCCCCAAATTCTAGCGGGGGGCACAGATACGCAGTATTTT

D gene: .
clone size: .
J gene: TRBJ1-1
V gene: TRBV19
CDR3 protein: CASTGEAENTEAFF
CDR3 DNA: TGTGCCAGTACCGGGGAGGCGGAGAACACTGAAGCTTTCTTT

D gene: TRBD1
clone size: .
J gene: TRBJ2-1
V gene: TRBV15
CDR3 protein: CATSHDKGTGGYNEQFF
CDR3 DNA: TGTGCCACCAGCCATGACAAAGGGACAGGGGGCTACAATGAGCAGTTCTTC

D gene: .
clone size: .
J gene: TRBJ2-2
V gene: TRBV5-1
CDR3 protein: CASSLQANTGELFF
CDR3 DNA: TGCGCCAGCAGCTTACAAGCGAACACCGGGGAGCTGTTTTTT

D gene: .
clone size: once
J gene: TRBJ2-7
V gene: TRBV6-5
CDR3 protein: CASSQLLRGYEQYF
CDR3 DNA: TGTGCCAGCAGTCAACTACTCCGGGGCTACGAGCAGTACTTC

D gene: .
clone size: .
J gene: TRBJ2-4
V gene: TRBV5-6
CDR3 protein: CASSSQGDIQYF
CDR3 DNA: TGTGCCAGCAGCTCACAGGGCGACATTCAGTACTTC

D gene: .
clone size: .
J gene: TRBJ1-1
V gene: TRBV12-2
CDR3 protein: CASLVGPRQGARGTEAFF
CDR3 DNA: TGTGCAAGTCTCGTTGGGCCGAGACAGGGGGCTCGGGGCACTGAAGCTTTCTTT

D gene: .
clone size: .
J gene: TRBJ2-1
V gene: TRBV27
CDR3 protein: CASSLPHTGGVTGEQFF
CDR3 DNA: TGTGCCAGCAGTTTACCGCACACAGGGGGGGTCACGGGTGAGCAGTTCTTC

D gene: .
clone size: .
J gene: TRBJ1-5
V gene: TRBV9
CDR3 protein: CASSVDPGGQPQHF
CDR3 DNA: TGTGCCAGCAGCGTAGACCCTGGCGGTCAGCCCCAGCATTTT

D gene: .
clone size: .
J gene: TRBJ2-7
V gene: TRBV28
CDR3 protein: CASSFGPLVGEQYF
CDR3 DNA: TGTGCCAGCAGTTTTGGACCGCTGGTGGGCGAGCAGTACTTC

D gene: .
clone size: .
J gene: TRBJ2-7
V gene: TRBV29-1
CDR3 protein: CSVDGGYSYEQYF
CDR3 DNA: TGCAGCGTTGATGGCGGATACTCCTACGAGCAGTACTTC

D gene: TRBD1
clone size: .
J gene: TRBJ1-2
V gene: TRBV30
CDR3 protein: CAWSAGGGYTF
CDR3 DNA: TGTGCCTGGAGTGCAGGGGGCGGCTACACCTTC